Listed below are T cell receptor beta chains from one sample, sequenced in a study of spatial heterogeneity in lung cancer. TCRdb re-derived calls from the 5' RACE reads in MiXCR, one entry per CDR3 protein. Of roughly 40,000 distinct CDR3 sequences in the sample, approximately 7% are singletons; the top ten hold about 45%. Sample: PBMCs, taken at surgery. Source of these receptors: a female donor with early-stage non-small cell lung cancer. The CDR3 runs from the conserved cysteine through the conserved F or W. Each record gives: V gene, D gene, J gene, CDR3 protein. A D gene is named only where the DNA matches it firmly.

TRBV18,NA,TRBJ1-5,CASSPHSNQPQHF
TRBV5-6,NA,TRBJ2-2,CASSQSPNTGELFF
TRBV5-1,NA,TRBJ2-1,CASSLDPRRDGPQFF
TRBV29-1,NA,TRBJ2-3,CSVESRGADTQYF
TRBV20-1,TRBD1,TRBJ2-7,CSAAGTGGYEQYF
TRBV7-2,NA,TRBJ2-2,CASSFEGGTGELFF
TRBV7-9,NA,TRBJ1-1,CASSPWTGTEAFF
TRBV5-5,TRBD1,TRBJ2-5,CASSLGPGTAQETQYF
TRBV25-1,TRBD2,TRBJ2-7,CASTRGGSYEQYF
TRBV7-2,NA,TRBJ1-1,CASRTDLNTEAFF
TRBV24-1,TRBD1,TRBJ2-2,CATSDPGQGNTGELFF
TRBV6-5,NA,TRBJ1-4,CASSYSRVNEKLFF
TRBV11-2,NA,TRBJ2-1,CASSHSGVEQFF
TRBV4-1,NA,TRBJ1-1,CASSQLYRGTEAFF
TRBV7-9,NA,TRBJ1-1,CASSSSVGRAYNTEAFF
TRBV11-1,NA,TRBJ1-4,CASSGRDRNEKLFF
TRBV9,TRBD1,TRBJ2-1,CASSVVGGNNEQFF
TRBV6-5,NA,TRBJ2-5,CASSYDVGFQETQYF
TRBV18,NA,TRBJ1-4,CASSRPSEGEKLFF
TRBV6-4,TRBD2,TRBJ2-1,CASSAGSGGAHNEQFF
TRBV10-3,NA,TRBJ1-1,CATTQGSTEAFF
TRBV7-9,NA,TRBJ1-1,CASSSGDLLRGAFF
TRBV7-9,NA,TRBJ2-7,CASSLVRRSPFEQYF
TRBV4-2,NA,TRBJ2-1,CASSQGAPGNEQFF
TRBV5-1,NA,TRBJ2-2,CASSLVRGYTGELFF
TRBV5-5,NA,TRBJ1-4,CASSAGPGEKLFF
TRBV6-5,NA,TRBJ2-3,CASSRSMGGPSDTQYF
TRBV5-5,NA,TRBJ2-1,CASSVGVYNEQFF
TRBV6-6,NA,TRBJ1-4,CASTAPPGEKLFF